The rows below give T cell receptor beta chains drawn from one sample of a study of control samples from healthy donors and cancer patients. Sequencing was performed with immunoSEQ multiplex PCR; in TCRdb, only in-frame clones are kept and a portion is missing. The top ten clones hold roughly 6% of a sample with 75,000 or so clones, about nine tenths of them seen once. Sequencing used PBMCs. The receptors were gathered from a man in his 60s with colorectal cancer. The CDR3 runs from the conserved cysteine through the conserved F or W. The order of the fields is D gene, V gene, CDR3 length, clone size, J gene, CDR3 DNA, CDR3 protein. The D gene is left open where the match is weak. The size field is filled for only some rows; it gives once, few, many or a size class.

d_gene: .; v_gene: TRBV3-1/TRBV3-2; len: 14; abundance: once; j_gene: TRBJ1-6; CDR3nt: TGTGCCGGCAGCCCCCAAGGGCCTAATTCACCCCTCCACTTT; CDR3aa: CAGSPQGPNSPLHF
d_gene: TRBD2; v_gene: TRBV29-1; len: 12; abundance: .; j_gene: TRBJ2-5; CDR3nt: TGCAGCGTTCGGGAGGGCCGGGAGACCCAGTACTTC; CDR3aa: CSVREGRETQYF
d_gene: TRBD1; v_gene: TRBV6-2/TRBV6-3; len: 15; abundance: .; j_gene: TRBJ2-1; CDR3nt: TGTGCCAGCAGTTACGCGGGACAGGGAAGATATGAGCAGTTCTTC; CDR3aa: CASSYAGQGRYEQFF
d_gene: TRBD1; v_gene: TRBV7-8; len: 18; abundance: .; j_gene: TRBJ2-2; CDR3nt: TGTGCCAGCAGCCCGGGCAGGGGGAGCTTCTCGAACACCGGGGAGCTGTTTTTT; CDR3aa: CASSPGRGSFSNTGELFF
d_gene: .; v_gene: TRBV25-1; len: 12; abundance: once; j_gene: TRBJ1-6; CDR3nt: TGTGCCAGCAACGGAGGGGATTCACCCCTCCACTTT; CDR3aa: CASNGGDSPLHF
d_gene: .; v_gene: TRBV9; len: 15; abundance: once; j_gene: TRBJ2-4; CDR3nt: TGTGCCAGCAGCGCGGGACCTAACCGCCAAAACATTCAGTACTTC; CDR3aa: CASSAGPNRQNIQYF
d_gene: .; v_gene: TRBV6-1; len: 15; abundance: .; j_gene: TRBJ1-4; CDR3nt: TGTGCCAGCAGTGAAGAGGGGGGAACTAATGAAAAACTGTTTTTT; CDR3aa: CASSEEGGTNEKLFF
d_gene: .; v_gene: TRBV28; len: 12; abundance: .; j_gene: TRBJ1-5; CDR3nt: TGTGCCAGCAGTTCTGGGGCTCAGCCCCAGCATTTT; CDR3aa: CASSSGAQPQHF
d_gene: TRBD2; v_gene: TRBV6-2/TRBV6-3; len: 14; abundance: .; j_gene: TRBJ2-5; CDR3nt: TGTGCCAGCAGCCCCCGGGGCGGGGGAGAGACCCAGTACTTC; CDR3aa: CASSPRGGGETQYF
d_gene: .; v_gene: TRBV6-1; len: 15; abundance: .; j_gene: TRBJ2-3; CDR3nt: TGTGCCAGCAGTGAACGGGGGAGAGACACAGATACGCAGTATTTT; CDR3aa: CASSERGRDTDTQYF
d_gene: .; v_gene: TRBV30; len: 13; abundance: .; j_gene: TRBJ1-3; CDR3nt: TGTGCCTGGAGTGCACGTTGGAGAAACACCATATATTTT; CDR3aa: CAWSARWRNTIYF
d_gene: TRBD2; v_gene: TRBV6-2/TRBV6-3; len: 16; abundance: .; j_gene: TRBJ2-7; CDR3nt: TGTGCCAGCAGCCAAACTGGGGGAGCGGGGGGCTACGAGCAGTACTTC; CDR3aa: CASSQTGGAGGYEQYF
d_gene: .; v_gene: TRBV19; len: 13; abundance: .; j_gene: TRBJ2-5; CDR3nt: TGTGCCAGTAGTACCCAATACCAAGAGACCCAGTACTTC; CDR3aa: CASSTQYQETQYF
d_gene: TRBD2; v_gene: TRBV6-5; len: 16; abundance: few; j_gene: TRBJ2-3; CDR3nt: TGTGCCAGCAGTTACTCGGGAAGGGGTGGGGGAGGGCCGCAGTATTTT; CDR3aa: CASSYSGRGGGGPQYF
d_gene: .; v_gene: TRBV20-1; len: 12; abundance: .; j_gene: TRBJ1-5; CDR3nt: TGCAGTGCTAGTGTCCGGGATCAGCCCCAGCATTTT; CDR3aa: CSASVRDQPQHF
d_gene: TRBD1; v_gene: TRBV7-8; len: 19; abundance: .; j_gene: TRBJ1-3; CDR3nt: TGTGCCAGCAGCTTAGCCCGGACAGGGGAGAGTAGTTCTGGAAACACCATATATTTT; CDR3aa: CASSLARTGESSSGNTIYF
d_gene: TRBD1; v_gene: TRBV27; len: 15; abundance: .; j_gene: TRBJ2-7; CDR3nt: TGTGCCAGCAGTCCAAAAGGGACAGGGGCCTACGAGCAGTACTTC; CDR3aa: CASSPKGTGAYEQYF
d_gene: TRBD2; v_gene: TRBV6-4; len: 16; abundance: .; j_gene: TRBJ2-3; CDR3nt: TGTGCCAGCAGTGACTCGGCGGGGGGGAGCACAGATACGCAGTATTTT; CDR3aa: CASSDSAGGSTDTQYF
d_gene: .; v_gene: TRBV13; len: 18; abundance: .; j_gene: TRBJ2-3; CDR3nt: TGTGCCAGCAGCTCTTCTCCCCGGACTCACTCGCGCACAGATACGCAGTATTTT; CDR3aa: CASSSSPRTHSRTDTQYF
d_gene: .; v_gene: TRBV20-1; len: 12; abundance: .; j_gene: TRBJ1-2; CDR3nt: TGCAGTGCTAGTAGGGGGAGTTATGGCTACACCTTC; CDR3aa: CSASRGSYGYTF
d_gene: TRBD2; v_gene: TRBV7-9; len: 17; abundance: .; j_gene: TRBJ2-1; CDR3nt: TGTGCCAGCAGCCCAGAGCCAGGAGCGGGGGTCTACAATGAGCAGTTCTTC; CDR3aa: CASSPEPGAGVYNEQFF
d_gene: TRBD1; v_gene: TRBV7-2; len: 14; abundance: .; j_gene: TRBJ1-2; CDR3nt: TGTGCCAGCAGCTTAGGGGGACAGGGCTATGGCTACACCTTC; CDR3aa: CASSLGGQGYGYTF
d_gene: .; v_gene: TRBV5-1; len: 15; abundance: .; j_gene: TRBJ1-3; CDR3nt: TGCGCCAGCAGCTCTCAGGGTGGTAGTGGAAACACCATATATTTT; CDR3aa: CASSSQGGSGNTIYF
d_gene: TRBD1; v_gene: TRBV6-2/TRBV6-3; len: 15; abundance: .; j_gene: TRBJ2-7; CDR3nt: TGTGCCAGCAGCCTTCCGCGGACAGGGTACTACGAGCAGTACTTC; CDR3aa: CASSLPRTGYYEQYF
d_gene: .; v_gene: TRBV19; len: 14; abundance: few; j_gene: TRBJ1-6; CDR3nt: TGTGCCAGTAGTAGGTTGGCGTTTAATTCACCCCTCCACTTT; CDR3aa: CASSRLAFNSPLHF
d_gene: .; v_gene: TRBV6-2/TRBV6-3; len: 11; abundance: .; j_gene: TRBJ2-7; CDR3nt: TGTGCCAGCAGTCGCTCCTACGAGCAGTACTTC; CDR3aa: CASSRSYEQYF
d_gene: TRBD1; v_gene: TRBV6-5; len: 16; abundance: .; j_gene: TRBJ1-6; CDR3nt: TGTGCCAGCAGTTACTACGGCAGGGGGTCCAATTCACCCCTCCACTTT; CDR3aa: CASSYYGRGSNSPLHF
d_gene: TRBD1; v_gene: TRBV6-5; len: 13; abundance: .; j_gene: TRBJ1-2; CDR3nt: TGTGCCAGCAGCCTGGACAGGGCCTATGGCTACACCTTC; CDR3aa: CASSLDRAYGYTF
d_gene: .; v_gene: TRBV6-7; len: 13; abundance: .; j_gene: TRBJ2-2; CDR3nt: TGTGCCAGCCACTTAGGAAACACCGGGGAGCTGTTTTTT; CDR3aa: CASHLGNTGELFF
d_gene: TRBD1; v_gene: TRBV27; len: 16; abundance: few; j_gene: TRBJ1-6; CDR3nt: TGTGCCAGCAGTCCGACAGGGATCAATTATAATTCACCCCTCCACTTT; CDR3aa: CASSPTGINYNSPLHF
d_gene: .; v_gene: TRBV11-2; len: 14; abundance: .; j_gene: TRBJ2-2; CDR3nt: TGTGCTACGCGTGGGCAGGGTCACACCGGGGAGCTGTTTTTT; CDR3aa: CATRGQGHTGELFF
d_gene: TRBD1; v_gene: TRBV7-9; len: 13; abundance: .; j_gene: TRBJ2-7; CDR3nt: TGTGCCAGCAGCCCTAGGACAGGGGACGAGCAGTACTTC; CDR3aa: CASSPRTGDEQYF
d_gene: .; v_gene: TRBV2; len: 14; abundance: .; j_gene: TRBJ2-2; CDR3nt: TGTGCCAGCAGTGGGCAGGGGCCCACCGGGGAGCTGTTTTTT; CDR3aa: CASSGQGPTGELFF
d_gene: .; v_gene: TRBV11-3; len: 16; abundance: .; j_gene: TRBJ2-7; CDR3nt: TGTGCCAGTAGCTTGGAAGGACAGAGAAAGATCTACGAGCAGTACTTC; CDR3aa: CASSLEGQRKIYEQYF
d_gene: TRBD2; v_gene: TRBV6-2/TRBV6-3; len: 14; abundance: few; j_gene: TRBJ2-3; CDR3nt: TGTGCCAGCAGCGGGACTAGAGGAACAGATACGCAGTATTTT; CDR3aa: CASSGTRGTDTQYF
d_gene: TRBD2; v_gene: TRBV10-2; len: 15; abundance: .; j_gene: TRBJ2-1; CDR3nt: TGCGCCAGCAGAGAACTAGCGGGGGGTTACAATGAGCAGTTCTTC; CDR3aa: CASRELAGGYNEQFF
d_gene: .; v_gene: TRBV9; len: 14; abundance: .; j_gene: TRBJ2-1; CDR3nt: TGTGCCAGCAGCGTATCGGGGTCCTACAATGAGCAGTTCTTC; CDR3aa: CASSVSGSYNEQFF
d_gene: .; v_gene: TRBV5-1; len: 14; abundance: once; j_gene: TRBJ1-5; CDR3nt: TGCGCCAGCAGCTTGTTGGGAGGGGATCAGCCCCAGCATTTT; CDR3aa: CASSLLGGDQPQHF
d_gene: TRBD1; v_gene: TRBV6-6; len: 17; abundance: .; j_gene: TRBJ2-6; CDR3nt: TGTGCCAGCAGTCTCAGGGGGAAACTCTCTGGGGCCAACGTCCTGACTTTC; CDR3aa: CASSLRGKLSGANVLTF
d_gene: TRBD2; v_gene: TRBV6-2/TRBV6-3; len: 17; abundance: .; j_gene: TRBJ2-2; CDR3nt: TGTGCCAGCAGTTACCCGAGCGGGGGGGCCCAGACCGGGGAGCTGTTTTTT; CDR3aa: CASSYPSGGAQTGELFF